These 25 T cell receptor beta chains were all obtained from the same sample, sequenced in a study of T-cell memory formation after mild COVID-19. MiXCR, run by TCRdb on the 5' RACE reads, gives a single entry per CDR3 protein. The data hold approximately 300,000 distinct CDR3 sequences, with just under 20% observed a single time. The sequencing input was PBMCs or a T cell subset sorted from them (not recorded which). The receptors were gathered from a man between 18 and 35 years old who had mild COVID-19 (a few samples of this study predate the infection). Cell type and time point are not known.

CDR3 coding DNA: TGTGCCAGCAGCCAAGAGAGAACCCTAGCCAAAAACATTCAGTACTTC. This codes for CASSQERTLAKNIQYF. V usage is TRBV7-9 and J usage is TRBJ2-4; D ambiguous. V lost 5 bases and J 0 bases, leaving 14 bases between the germline ends. There are 16 residues in the CDR3. Germline CDR1 and CDR2: SEHNR and FQNEAQ (reference sequence).

The rearrangement joins TRBV5-8 to TRBJ2-1, with 11 positions matching TRBD2. There are 15 residues in the CDR3. J gave up 4 bases and V 4 bases, and 4 bases lay outside the gene matches. CDR1 is SGHTS and CDR2 is YDEGEE in the germline V gene. In DNA form, the CDR3 reads TGTGCCAGCAGCGGGGGACTAGCGGAGTACAATGAGCAGTTCTTC. The encoded protein is CASSGGLAEYNEQFF.

This chain joins TRBV7-2 and TRBJ2-1, with 7 bases aligning to TRBD1. The CDR3 extends over 15 amino acids. The germline CDR1 and CDR2 sequences are SGHTA and FQGNSA. V gave up 7 bases and J gave up 0 bases; unmatched junction bases: 6. The CDR3 DNA reads as TGTGCCAGCAAAAACAGGGGTAGCTCCTACAATGAGCAGTTCTTC. Translated, it gives CASKNRGSSYNEQFF.

This clonotype has only a few counts. The chain is built from TRBV7-2 and TRBJ2-5; D gene uncertain. Looked up from germline, CDR1 is SGHTA and CDR2 is FQGNSA. The CDR3 covers 11 residues. V was shortened by 6 bases and J by 5 bases, with 7 bases between the two germline ends. CDR3 in amino acids: CASSDWETQYF. The CDR3 coding sequence is TGTGCCAGCAGTGATTGGGAGACCCAGTACTTC.

The CDR3 loop reads CASSRGMISYEQYF. The CDR3 nucleotides read TGTGCCAGCAGCCGCGGGATGATATCCTACGAGCAGTACTTC. The genes are TRBV12-3 or TRBV12-4 and TRBJ2-7; D possibly corresponds to TRBD2 (6 bases). Trimming stripped 6 bases from V and 1 base from J, with 13 bases between. The length of the CDR3 is 14 residues.

The V call is TRBV30, the J call TRBJ1-4, with D possibly being TRBD1 (5 bases). Trimming shortened V by 6 bases and J by 7 bases, and 12 bases separated the two germline ends. This CDR3 comprises 12 residues. Germline V gene data show CDR1 as GTSNPN and CDR2 as SVGIG (reference sequence). CDR3 sequence (DNA): TGTGCCTGTTATCAGGGTGGTGAAAAACTGTTTTTT. This sequence encodes CACYQGGEKLFF.

This clonotype was recorded at least ten times. The chain is built from TRBV15 and TRBJ2-5; D possibly corresponds to TRBD1 (6 bases). The CDR3 totals 14 residues. Trimming pared 0 bases from V and 3 bases from J, leaving 8 bases between. The germline V gene encodes CDR1 LNHNV and CDR2 YYDKDF (reference sequence). The CDR3 DNA sequence: TGTGCCACCAGCAGAGACAGGGGTGAAGAGACCCAGTACTTC. Amino acids: CATSRDRGEETQYF.

The chain recombines TRBV12-3 or TRBV12-4 with TRBJ2-3; TRBD2 is a possible D gene (7 bases). This CDR3 has 15 residues. With 3 bases removed from V and 4 bases from J, the gap between germline ends came to 14 bases. The CDR3 nucleotides are TGTGCCAGCAGTTTGTCCGGGGGGCGGGCAGATACGCAGTATTTT. Amino acids: CASSLSGGRADTQYF.

This clonotype showed up just a few times. This chain connects TRBV9 to TRBJ2-3; D is perhaps TRBD2 (6 bases). Trimming cost V 1 base and J 0 bases, with 18 bases left between them. The CDR3 contains 18 residues. CDR1 is SGDLS and CDR2 is YYNGEE in the germline V gene. CDR3 region: CASSVSSRLVRSTDTQYF. As DNA, the CDR3 is TGTGCCAGCAGCGTATCATCGAGACTAGTGAGGAGCACAGATACGCAGTATTTT.

The chain carries TRBV4-1 and TRBJ2-7; perhaps TRBD2 as D (5 bases). The CDR3 is 13 amino acids. The V end lost 0 bases, the J end lost 6 bases, and 9 bases lay between the germline ends. CDR1 and CDR2 from the germline V gene are MGHRA and YSYEKL. The CDR3 nucleotides are TGCGCCAGCAGCCAAGAATCTCGGGGCGAGCAGTACGTC. Encoded protein: CASSQESRGEQYV.

This clonotype occurred a few times. The V and J genes are TRBV4-3 and TRBJ2-5; D unclear. The germline V gene encodes CDR1 LGHNA and CDR2 YSLEER. V was pared by 4 bases and J by 6 bases, with 12 bases between. The CDR3 has 13 amino acids. The DNA for the CDR3 is TGCGCCAGCAGCCCGGGCCCAAAGAAGACCCAGTACTTC. This gives the protein CASSPGPKKTQYF.

This clonotype was found a few times. The chain carries TRBV5-1 and TRBJ1-2, with TRBD1 identical over 10 bases. V was pared by 5 bases and J by 4 bases, with 8 bases of the junction left unmatched. From germline, CDR1 is SGHRS and CDR2 YFSETQ. CDR3 size: 15 residues. The CDR3 DNA reads TGCGCCAGCAGAAACGACGGACAGGGGGTCTATGGCTACACCTTC. It is translated as CASRNDGQGVYGYTF.

The chain links TRBV10-3 to TRBJ1-6; D gene unclear. Germline CDR1 and CDR2: ENHRY and SYGVKD. The CDR3 runs 14 residues. V was clipped by 8 bases and J by 7 bases, with 15 bases between them. CDR3 sequence reads: CAIEAGYSNSPLHF. The CDR3 nucleotides are TGTGCCATCGAAGCCGGGTATTCAAATTCACCCCTCCACTTT.

The sample holds a few counts of this clonotype. This chain connects TRBV7-3 to TRBJ2-3; D is perhaps TRBD2 (6 bases). Germline values: CDR1 SGHTA, CDR2 FQGTGA. V shed 5 bases and J shed 0 bases, with 15 bases lying between them. This CDR3 region has 16 residues. CDR3 region: CASSPGLLPSTDTQYF. CDR3 DNA sequence: TGTGCCAGCAGCCCGGGACTCCTTCCTAGCACAGATACGCAGTATTTT. Based on the CDR3 plus reference TRBV7-3 and TRBJ2-3, the full variable domain is GAGVSQTPSNKVTEKGKYVELRCDPISGHTALYWYRQSLGQGPEFLIYFQGTGAADDSGLPNDRFFAVRPEGSVSTLKIQRTERGDSAVYLCASSPGLLPSTDTQYFGPGTRLTVL.

This clonotype showed up just once. The rearrangement joins TRBV20-1 to TRBJ2-7; tentative D call: TRBD2 (7 bases). This CDR3 has 15 residues. The ends were cut back, 6 bases at V and 0 bases at J, with 18 bases in the middle. The germline V gene encodes CDR1 DFQATT and CDR2 SNEGSKA (reference sequence). CDR3 sequence: CSAGKGGAPSYEQYV. The CDR3 coding sequence is TGCAGTGCAGGGAAGGGGGGGGCTCCCTCCTACGAGCAGTACGTC.

Only a few counts were recorded for this clonotype. This chain connects TRBV29-1 to TRBJ2-5; 9 nucleotides agree with TRBD2. The V gene's germline CDR1 is SQVTM and CDR2 ANQGSEA. The CDR3 is made up of 15 amino acids. V trimming: 7 bases; J trimming: 4 bases; junction bases outside the gene matches: 13. The CDR3 region has the DNA TGCAGCGCCTACCGCGCGGGGGGGGGTGCAGAGACCCAGTACTTC. Amino acids: CSAYRAGGGAETQYF.

The chain employs TRBV5-1 and TRBJ1-2; tentatively, D is TRBD1 (5 bases). CDR3 length equals 15 residues. The germline V and J ends were trimmed by 7 bases and 1 base, with 17 bases remaining between them. Germline-derived CDR1 and CDR2 are SGHRS and YFSETQ. Written as DNA, the CDR3 is TGCGCCAGCGGCGCAGGGCGAGTGAGTAACTATGGCTACACCTTC. Protein product: CASGAGRVSNYGYTF.

The chain couples TRBV4-2 to TRBJ2-2, with D possibly matching TRBD2 (6 bases). V dropped 1 base and J dropped 4 bases, with 10 bases sitting between them. Germline V gives CDR1 LGHNA, CDR2 YNFKEQ. This CDR3 spans 15 amino acids. The CDR3 nucleotides are TGTGCCAGCAGCCAAGCGGGGGTGCTCACCGGGGAGCTGTTTTTT. The encoded protein is CASSQAGVLTGELFF.

There are many counts of this clonotype. This chain connects TRBV11-2 to TRBJ2-5, with D possibly matching TRBD1 (5 bases). CDR3 length: 12 residues. The germline gives CDR1 SGHAT, CDR2 FQNNGV. Trimming shortened V by 7 bases and J by 9 bases, and 15 bases separated the two germline ends. The CDR3 is CASIQGAGAQYF. CDR3 DNA sequence: TGTGCCAGCATTCAAGGGGCTGGGGCCCAGTACTTC.

This clonotype was counted a few times. The V and J genes are TRBV24-1 and TRBJ2-2, with TRBD2 as a possible D gene (6 bases). Germline CDR1 reads KGHDR; CDR2 reads SFDVKD. V shed 3 bases and J shed 4 bases, with 14 bases lying between them. The CDR3 has 16 amino acids. CDR3 DNA sequence: TGTGCCACCAGTGATGGCCCGAGGCGGGGCACCGGGGAGCTGTTTTTT. Translated: CATSDGPRRGTGELFF.

This rearrangement joins TRBV12-3 or TRBV12-4 to TRBJ1-1; weak D call: TRBD1 (6 bases). V was shortened by 6 bases and J by 4 bases, with 15 bases between the two germline ends. The CDR3 loop spans 14 amino acids. CDR3 residues: CASSPGGGLTEAFF. The CDR3 region has the DNA TGTGCCAGCAGCCCAGGTGGGGGCCTCACTGAAGCTTTCTTT.

This clonotype was observed a handful of times. J is TRBJ2-3 and V is TRBV5-1; TRBD2 matches 14 bases. This CDR3 spans 17 amino acids. With 2 bases clipped from V and 1 base from J, the junction kept 3 bases outside the gene matches. Per the germline V gene, CDR1 is SGHRS and CDR2 is YFSETQ. The CDR3 is CASSFVGLAGGTDTQYF. In nucleotides, the CDR3 is TGCGCCAGCAGCTTCGTGGGACTAGCGGGGGGCACAGATACGCAGTATTTT.

This clonotype was observed a handful of times. J is TRBJ2-7 and V is TRBV7-9; 12 bases align to TRBD2. This CDR3 has 15 amino acids. The germline V gene encodes CDR1 SEHNR and CDR2 FQNEAQ (reference sequence). Germline trimming cut 5 bases from V and 3 bases from J; bases unmatched to any gene: 5. CDR3: CASSPRTSGVYEQYF. The DNA for the CDR3 is TGTGCCAGCAGCCCACGGACTAGCGGGGTCTACGAGCAGTACTTC.

This rearrangement joins TRBV7-9 to TRBJ2-5; D remains ambiguous. Per germline, CDR1 SEHNR and CDR2 FQNEAQ (reference sequence). The CDR3 spans 14 residues. V lost 5 bases to trimming and J lost 5 bases, with 15 bases between them. CDR3 nucleotide sequence: TGTGCCAGCAGCCACGCCCTGCCGCGGGAGACCCAGTACTTC. This encodes CASSHALPRETQYF. The full variable domain, rest sourced from reference TRBV7-9 and TRBJ2-5, is DTGVSQNPRHKITKRGQNVTFRCDPISEHNRLYWYRQTLGQGPEFLTYFQNEAQLEKSRLLSDRFSAERPKGSFSTLEIQRTEQGDSAMYLCASSHALPRETQYFGPGTRLLVL.

The chain combines TRBV12-3 or TRBV12-4 with TRBJ2-1; no clear D gene. CDR3 length: 13 residues. V was cut by 7 bases and J by 8 bases, with 15 bases left in between. The CDR3 reads CASNRRTRDEQFF. CDR3 nucleotides: TGTGCCAGCAACCGAAGGACCAGAGATGAGCAGTTCTTC.